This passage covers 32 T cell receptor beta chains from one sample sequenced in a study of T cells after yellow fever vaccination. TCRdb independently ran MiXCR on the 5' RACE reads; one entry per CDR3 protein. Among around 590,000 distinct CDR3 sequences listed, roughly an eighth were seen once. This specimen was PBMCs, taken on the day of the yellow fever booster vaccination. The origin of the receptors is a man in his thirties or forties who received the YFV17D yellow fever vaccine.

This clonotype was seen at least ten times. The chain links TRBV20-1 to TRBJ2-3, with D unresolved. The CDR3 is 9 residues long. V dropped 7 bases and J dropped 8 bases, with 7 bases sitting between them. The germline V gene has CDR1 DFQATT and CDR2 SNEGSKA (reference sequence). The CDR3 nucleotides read TGCAGTGTTGGAGTTACGCAGTATTTT. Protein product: CSVGVTQYF.

CDR3 in amino acids: CASRLTSGHTQYF. Written as DNA, the CDR3 is TGTGCCAGCAGGCTGACTAGCGGGCATACGCAGTATTTT. V usage is TRBV12-3 or TRBV12-4 and J usage is TRBJ2-3; 10 nucleotides agree with TRBD2. The CDR3 sequence is 13 residues long. With 6 bases clipped from V and 7 bases from J, the junction kept 4 bases outside the gene matches.

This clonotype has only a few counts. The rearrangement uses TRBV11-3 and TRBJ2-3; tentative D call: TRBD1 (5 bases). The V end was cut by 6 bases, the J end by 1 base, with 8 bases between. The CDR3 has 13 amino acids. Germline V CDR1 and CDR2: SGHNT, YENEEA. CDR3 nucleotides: TGTGCCAGCAGTAAGACAGGCACAGATACGCAGTATTTT. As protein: CASSKTGTDTQYF. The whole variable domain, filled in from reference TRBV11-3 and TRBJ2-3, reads EAGVVQSPRYKIIEKKQPVAFWCNPISGHNTLYWYLQNLGQGPELLIRYENEEAVDDSQLPKDRFSAERLKGVDSTLKIQPAELGDSAVYLCASSKTGTDTQYFGPGTRLTVL.

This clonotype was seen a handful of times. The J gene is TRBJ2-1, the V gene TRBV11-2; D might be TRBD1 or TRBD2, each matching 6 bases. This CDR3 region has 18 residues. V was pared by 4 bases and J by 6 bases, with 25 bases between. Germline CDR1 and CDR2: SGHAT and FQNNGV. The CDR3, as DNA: TGTGCCAGCAGCTCCCGCCGGGGGCAGGGTTACTCTCGCAATGAGCAGTTCTTC. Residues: CASSSRRGQGYSRNEQFF.

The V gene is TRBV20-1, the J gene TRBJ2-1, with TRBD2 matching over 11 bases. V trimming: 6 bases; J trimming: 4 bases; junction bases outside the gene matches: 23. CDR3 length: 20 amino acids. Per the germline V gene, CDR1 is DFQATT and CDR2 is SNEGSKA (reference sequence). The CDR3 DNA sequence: TGCAGTGCCCTAGAGGGTTGGCGGGCTAGCGGGAGGAGTGGGTACAATGAGCAGTTCTTC. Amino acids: CSALEGWRASGRSGYNEQFF.

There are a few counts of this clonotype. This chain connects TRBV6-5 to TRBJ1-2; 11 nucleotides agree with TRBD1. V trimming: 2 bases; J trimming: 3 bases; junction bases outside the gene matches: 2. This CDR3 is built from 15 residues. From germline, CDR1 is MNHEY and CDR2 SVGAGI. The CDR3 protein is CASSYAGQGDYGYTF. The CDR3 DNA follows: TGTGCCAGCAGTTACGCGGGACAGGGGGACTATGGCTACACCTTC.

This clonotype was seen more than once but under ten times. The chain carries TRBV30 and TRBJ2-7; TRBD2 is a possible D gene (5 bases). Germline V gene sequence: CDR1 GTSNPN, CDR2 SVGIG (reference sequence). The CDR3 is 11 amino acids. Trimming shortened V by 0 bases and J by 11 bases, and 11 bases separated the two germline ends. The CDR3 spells CAWSVGGLEYF. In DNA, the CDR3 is TGTGCCTGGAGTGTAGGCGGGTTGGAGTACTTC. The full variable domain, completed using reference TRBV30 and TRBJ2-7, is SQTIHQWPATLVQPVGSPLSLECTVEGTSNPNLYWYRQAAGRGLQLLFYSVGIGQISSEVPQNLSASRPQDRQFILSSKKLLLSDSGFYLCAWSVGGLEYFGPGTRLTVT.

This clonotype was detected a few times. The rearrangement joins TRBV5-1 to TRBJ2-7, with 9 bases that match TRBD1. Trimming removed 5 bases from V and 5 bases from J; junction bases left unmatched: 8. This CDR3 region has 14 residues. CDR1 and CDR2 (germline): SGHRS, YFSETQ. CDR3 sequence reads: CASRPGDRVHEQYF. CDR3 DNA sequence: TGCGCCAGCAGGCCTGGGGACAGGGTGCACGAGCAGTACTTC.

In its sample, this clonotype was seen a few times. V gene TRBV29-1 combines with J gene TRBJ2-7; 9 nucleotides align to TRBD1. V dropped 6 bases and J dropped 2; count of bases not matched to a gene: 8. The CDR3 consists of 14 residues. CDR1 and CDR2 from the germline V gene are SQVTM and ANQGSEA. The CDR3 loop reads CSVYTGTGPYEQYF. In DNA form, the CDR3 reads TGCAGCGTGTACACCGGGACAGGGCCCTACGAGCAGTACTTC.

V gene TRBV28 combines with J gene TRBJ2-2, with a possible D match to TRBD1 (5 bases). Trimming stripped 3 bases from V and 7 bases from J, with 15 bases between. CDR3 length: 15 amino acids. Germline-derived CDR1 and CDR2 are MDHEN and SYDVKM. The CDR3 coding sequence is TGTGCCAGCAGTTTCACCAGCCAGGGCGGCGGGGAGCTGTTTTTT. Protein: CASSFTSQGGGELFF.

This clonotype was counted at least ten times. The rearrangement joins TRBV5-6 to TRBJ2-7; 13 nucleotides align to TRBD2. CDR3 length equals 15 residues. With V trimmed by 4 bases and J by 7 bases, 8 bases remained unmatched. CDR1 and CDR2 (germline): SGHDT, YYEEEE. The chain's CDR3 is CASSLRTSGSFEQYF. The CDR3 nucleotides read TGTGCCAGCAGCCTTCGGACTAGCGGGAGTTTTGAGCAGTACTTC.

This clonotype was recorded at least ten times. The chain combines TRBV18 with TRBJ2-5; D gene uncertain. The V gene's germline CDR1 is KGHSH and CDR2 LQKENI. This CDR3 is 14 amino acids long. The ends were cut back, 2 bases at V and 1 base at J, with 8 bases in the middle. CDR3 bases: TGTGCCAGCTCACCAGGTTCAGGCCAAGAGACCCAGTACTTC. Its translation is CASSPGSGQETQYF.

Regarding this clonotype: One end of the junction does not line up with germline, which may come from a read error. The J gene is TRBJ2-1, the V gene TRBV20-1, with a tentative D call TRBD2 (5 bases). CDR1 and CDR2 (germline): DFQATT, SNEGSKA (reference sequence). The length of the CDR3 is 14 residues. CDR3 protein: CSATRDIGYNKQFF. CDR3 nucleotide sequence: TGCAGTGCTACCCGGGATATAGGGTACAATAAGCAGTTCTTC.

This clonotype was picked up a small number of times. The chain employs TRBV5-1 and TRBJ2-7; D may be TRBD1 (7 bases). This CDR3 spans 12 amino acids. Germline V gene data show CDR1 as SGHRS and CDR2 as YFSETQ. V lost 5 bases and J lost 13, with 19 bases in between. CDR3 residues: CASREGARSLYF. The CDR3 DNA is TGCGCCAGCAGGGAGGGGGCCAGGTCCCTTTACTTC.

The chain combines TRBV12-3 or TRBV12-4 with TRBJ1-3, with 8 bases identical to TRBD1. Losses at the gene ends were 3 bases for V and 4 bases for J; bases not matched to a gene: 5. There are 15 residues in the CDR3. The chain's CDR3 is CASSFQGATGNTIYF. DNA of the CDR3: TGTGCCAGCAGTTTCCAGGGGGCTACCGGAAACACCATATATTTT.

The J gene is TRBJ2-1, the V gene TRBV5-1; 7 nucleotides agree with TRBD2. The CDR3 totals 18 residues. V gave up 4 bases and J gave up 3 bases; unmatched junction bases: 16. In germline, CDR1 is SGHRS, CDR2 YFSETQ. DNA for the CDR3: TGCGCCAGCAGCCAACTAGCGTTTTCCGTATCGGGCTACAATGAGCAGTTCTTC. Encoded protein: CASSQLAFSVSGYNEQFF.

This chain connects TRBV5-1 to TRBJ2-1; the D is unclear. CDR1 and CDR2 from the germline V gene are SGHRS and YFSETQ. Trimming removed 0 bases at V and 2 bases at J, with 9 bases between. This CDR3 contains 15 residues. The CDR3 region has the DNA TGCGCCAGCAGCTTGGATTGGACGACCTACAATGAGCAGTTCTTC. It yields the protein CASSLDWTTYNEQFF.

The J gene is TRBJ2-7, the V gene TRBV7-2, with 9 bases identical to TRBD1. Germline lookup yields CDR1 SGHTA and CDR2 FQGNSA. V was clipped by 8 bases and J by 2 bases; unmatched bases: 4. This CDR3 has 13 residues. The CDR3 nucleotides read TGTGCCAGCCTGGGGACAGGGCCCTACGAGCAGTACTTC. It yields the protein CASLGTGPYEQYF.

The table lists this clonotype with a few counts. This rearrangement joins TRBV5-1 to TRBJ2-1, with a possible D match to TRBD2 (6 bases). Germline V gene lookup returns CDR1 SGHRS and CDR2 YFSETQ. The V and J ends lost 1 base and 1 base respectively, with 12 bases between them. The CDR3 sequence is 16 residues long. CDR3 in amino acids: CASSLLGAGSYNEQFF. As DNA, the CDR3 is TGCGCCAGCAGCTTGCTTGGGGCGGGGTCCTACAATGAGCAGTTCTTC.

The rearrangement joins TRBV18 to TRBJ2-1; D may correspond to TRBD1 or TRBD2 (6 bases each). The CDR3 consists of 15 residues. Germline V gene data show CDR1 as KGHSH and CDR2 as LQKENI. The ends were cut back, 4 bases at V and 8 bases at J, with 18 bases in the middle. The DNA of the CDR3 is TGTGCCAGCTCACGGGGGGCTGCGATTCTCGATGAGCAGTTCTTC. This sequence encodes CASSRGAAILDEQFF. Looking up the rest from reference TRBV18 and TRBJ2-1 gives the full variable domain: NAGVMQNPRHLVRRRGQEARLRCSPMKGHSHVYWYRQLPEEGLKFMVYLQKENIIDESGMPKERFSAEFPKEGPSILRIQQVVRGDSAAYFCASSRGAAILDEQFFGPGTRLTVL.

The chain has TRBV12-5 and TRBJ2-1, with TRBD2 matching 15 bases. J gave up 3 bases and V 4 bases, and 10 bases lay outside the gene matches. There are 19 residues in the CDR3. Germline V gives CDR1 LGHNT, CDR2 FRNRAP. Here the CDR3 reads CASGWGRTSGRAGYNEQFF. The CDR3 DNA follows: TGTGCTAGTGGTTGGGGTAGGACTAGCGGGAGGGCTGGCTACAATGAGCAGTTCTTC.

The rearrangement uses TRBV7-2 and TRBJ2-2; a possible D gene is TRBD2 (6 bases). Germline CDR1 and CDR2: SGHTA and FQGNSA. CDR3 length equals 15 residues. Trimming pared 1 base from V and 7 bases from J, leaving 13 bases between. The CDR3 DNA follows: TGTACCAGCAGCTTAGAGCCGGGAGCGAACGGGGAGCTGTTTTTT. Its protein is CTSSLEPGANGELFF.

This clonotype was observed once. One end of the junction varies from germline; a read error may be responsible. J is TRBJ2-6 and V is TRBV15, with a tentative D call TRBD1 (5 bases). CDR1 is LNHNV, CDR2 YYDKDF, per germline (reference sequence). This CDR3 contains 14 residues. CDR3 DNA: TGTGCCACCAGCAGAGGAGCTGGGGCCGACGTCCTGACTTTC. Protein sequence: CATSRGAGADVLTF. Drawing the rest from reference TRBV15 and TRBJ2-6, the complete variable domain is DAMVIQNPRYQVTQFGKPVTLSCSQTLNHNVMYWYQQKSSQAPKLLFHYYDKDFNNEADTPDNFQSRRPNTSFCFLDIRSPGLGDTAMYLCATSRGAGADVLTFGAGSRLTVL.

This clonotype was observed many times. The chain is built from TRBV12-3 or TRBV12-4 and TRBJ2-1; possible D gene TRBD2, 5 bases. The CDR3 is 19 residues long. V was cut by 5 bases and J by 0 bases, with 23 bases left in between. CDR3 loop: CASSIGFWGVSSSYNEQFF. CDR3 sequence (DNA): TGTGCCAGCAGTATTGGTTTTTGGGGAGTCTCTAGCTCCTACAATGAGCAGTTCTTC.

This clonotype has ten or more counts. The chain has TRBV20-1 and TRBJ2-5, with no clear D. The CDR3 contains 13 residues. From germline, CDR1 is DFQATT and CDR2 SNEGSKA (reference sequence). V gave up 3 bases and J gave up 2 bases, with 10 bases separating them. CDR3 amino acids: CSASGLGQETQYF. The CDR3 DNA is TGCAGTGCTAGTGGGTTAGGTCAAGAGACCCAGTACTTC.

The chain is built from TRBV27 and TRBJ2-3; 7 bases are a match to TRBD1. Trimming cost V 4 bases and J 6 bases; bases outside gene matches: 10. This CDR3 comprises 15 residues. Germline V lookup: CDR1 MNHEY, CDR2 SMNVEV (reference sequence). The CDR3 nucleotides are TGTGCCAGCAGTTCCCCGGGACAGCTCACGGATACGCAGTATTTT. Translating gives CASSSPGQLTDTQYF.

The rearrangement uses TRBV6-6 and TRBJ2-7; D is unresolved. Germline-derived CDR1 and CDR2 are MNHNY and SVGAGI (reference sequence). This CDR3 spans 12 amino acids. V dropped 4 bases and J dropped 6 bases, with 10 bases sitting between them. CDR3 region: CASSLPILEQYF. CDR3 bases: TGTGCCAGCAGTTTACCCATCCTCGAGCAGTACTTC.

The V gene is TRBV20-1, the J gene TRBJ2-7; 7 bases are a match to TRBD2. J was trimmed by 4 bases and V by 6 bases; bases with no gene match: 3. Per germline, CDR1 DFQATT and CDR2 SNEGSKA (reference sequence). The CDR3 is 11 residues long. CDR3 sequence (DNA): TGCAGTGCCCCACTAGCGTACGAGCAGTACTTC. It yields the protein CSAPLAYEQYF.

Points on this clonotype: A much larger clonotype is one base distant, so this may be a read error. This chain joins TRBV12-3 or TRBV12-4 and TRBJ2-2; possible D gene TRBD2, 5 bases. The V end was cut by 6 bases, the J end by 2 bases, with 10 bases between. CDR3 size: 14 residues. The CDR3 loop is CASRLVGNTGELFF. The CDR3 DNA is TGTGCCAGCAGACTAGTAGGAAACACCGGGGAGCTGTTTTTT.

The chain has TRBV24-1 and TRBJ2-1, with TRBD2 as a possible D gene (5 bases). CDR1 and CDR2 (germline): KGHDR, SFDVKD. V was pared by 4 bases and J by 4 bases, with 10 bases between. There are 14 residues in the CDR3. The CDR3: CATSDPGKYNEQFF. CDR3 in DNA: TGTGCCACCAGTGACCCGGGGAAATACAATGAGCAGTTCTTC.

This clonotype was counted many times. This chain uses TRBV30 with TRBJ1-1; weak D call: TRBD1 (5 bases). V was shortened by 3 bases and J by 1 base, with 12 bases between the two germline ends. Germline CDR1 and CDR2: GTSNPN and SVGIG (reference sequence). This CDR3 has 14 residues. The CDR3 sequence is CAWSEDSSNTEAFF. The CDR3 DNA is TGTGCCTGGAGCGAAGACAGTTCGAACACTGAAGCTTTCTTT.

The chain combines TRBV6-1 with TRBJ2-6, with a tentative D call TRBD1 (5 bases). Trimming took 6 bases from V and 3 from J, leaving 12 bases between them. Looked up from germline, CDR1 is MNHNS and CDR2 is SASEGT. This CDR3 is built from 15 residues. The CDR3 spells CASSSSGYGANVLTF. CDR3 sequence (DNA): TGTGCCAGCAGCTCTTCAGGGTATGGGGCCAACGTCCTGACTTTC.